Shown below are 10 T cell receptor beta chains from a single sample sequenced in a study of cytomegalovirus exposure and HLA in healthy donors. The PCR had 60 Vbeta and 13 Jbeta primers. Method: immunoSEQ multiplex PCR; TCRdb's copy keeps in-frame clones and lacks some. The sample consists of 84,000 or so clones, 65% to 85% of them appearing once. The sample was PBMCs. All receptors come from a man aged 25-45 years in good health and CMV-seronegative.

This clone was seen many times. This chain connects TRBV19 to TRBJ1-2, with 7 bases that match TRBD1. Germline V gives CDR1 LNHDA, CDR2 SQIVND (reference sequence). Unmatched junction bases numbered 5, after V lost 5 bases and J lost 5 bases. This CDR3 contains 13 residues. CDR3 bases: TGTGCCAGTAGTGAAACAGGGGCGTATGGCTACACCTTC. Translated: CASSETGAYGYTF.

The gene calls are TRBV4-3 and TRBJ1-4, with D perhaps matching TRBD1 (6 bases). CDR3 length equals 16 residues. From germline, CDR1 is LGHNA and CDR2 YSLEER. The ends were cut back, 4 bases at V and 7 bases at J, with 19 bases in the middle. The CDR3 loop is CASSLARGGQGEKLFF. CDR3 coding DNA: TGCGCCAGCAGCCTCGCCCGGGGGGGCCAGGGTGAAAAACTGTTTTTT.

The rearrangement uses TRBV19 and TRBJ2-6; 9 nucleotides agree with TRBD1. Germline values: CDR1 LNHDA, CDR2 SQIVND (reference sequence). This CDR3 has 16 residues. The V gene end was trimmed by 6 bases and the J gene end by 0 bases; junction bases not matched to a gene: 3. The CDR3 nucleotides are TGTGCCAGTAGGGACAGGGGTGGCTCTGGGGCCAACGTCCTGACTTTC. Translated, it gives CASRDRGGSGANVLTF.

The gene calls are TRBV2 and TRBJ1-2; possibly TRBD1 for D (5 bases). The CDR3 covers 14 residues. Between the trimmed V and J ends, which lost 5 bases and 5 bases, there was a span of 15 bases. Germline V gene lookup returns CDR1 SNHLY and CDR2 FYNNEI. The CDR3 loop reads CASSFDSVFYGYTF. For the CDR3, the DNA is TGTGCCAGCAGTTTCGACAGCGTTTTTTATGGCTACACCTTC.

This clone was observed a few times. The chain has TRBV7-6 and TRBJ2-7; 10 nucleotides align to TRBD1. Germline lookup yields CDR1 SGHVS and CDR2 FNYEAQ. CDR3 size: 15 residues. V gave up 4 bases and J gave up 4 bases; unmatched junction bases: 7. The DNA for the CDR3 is TGTGCCAGCAGCTCGTTGGGACAGGGGTTTTACGAGCAGTACTTC. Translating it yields CASSSLGQGFYEQYF.

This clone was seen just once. DNA for the CDR3: TGCGCCAGCAGCCAAGCCCCGGGGGACAGGGCCTACAATGAGCAGTTCTTC. This translates into CASSQAPGDRAYNEQFF. V usage is TRBV4-3 and J usage is TRBJ2-1; TRBD1 aligns across 9 bases. Trimming took 1 base from V and 2 from J; bases not matched to a gene: 6. The CDR3 contains 17 residues. The germline V gene encodes CDR1 LGHNA and CDR2 YSLEER.

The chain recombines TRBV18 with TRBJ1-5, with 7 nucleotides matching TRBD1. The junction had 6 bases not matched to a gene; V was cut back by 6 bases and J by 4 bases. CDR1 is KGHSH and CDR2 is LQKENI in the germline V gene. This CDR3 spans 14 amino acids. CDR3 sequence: CASSPGQANQPQHF. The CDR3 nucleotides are TGTGCCAGCTCGCCAGGACAGGCAAATCAGCCCCAGCATTTT.

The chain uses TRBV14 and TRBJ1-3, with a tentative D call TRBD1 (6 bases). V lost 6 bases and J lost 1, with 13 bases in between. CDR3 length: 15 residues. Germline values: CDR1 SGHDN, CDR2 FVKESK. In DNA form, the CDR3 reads TGTGCCAGCAGAAGAGGGGGTCTTTCTGGAAACACCATATATTTT. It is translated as CASRRGGLSGNTIYF.

The CDR3 is CASSQGLADYEQYF. In DNA form, the CDR3 reads TGTGCCAGCAGCCAGGGACTAGCGGACTACGAGCAGTACTTC. V usage is TRBV4-2 and J usage is TRBJ2-7; TRBD2 matches at 11 bases. Trimming at V came to 3 bases and at J to 3 bases, leaving 1 base not matched to a gene. There are 14 residues in the CDR3. Germline values: CDR1 LGHNA, CDR2 YNFKEQ.

The CDR3 DNA reads as TGTGCCAGTAGTATTAAGCCACAAGAGACCCAGTACTTC. It specifies CASSIKPQETQYF. The V gene is TRBV19, the J gene TRBJ2-5; D is ambiguous. Trimming left V 3 bases short and J 2 bases short, with 7 bases between. There are 13 residues in the CDR3. Germline loops: CDR1 LNHDA, CDR2 SQIVND (reference sequence). Variable domain in full (rest from reference TRBV19 and TRBJ2-5): DGGITQSPKYLFRKEGQNVTLSCEQNLNHDAMYWYRQDPGQGLRLIYYSQIVNDFQKGDIAEGYSVSREKKESFPLTVTSAQKNPTAFYLCASSIKPQETQYFGPGTRLLVL.